This record looks at one T cell receptor beta chain sequence and its context. Its antigen remains unidentified. These data are taken from a study of cytomegalovirus exposure and HLA in healthy donors. Findings of the study overall: TCR beta V- and J-gene trimming was later associated with a missense DCLRE1C variant. It was reportedly the case that the classifier diagnosed cytomegalovirus status with high specificity and sensitivity.

The PCR contained 60 Vbeta and 13 Jbeta primers. Measured with immunoSEQ multiplex PCR; TCRdb has only the in-frame clones, and not every one. Among approximately 150,000 clones listed, 84% were seen once. Healthy people donating bone marrow made up the donors. The receptor's source is a man aged 25 to 40 in good health and CMV-seronegative. Sequences were obtained from PBMCs.

The CDR3 DNA follows: TGCGCCAGCAGCCAAGACCCGGATAGCGGGAGGCTCTACGAGCAGTACTTC. Translated, it gives CASSQDPDSGRLYEQYF. This chain connects TRBV4-1 to TRBJ2-7, with 10 bases identical to TRBD2. Losses at the gene ends were 0 bases for V and 3 bases for J; bases not matched to a gene: 8. Germline-derived CDR1 and CDR2 are MGHRA and YSYEKL. This CDR3 contains 17 residues.